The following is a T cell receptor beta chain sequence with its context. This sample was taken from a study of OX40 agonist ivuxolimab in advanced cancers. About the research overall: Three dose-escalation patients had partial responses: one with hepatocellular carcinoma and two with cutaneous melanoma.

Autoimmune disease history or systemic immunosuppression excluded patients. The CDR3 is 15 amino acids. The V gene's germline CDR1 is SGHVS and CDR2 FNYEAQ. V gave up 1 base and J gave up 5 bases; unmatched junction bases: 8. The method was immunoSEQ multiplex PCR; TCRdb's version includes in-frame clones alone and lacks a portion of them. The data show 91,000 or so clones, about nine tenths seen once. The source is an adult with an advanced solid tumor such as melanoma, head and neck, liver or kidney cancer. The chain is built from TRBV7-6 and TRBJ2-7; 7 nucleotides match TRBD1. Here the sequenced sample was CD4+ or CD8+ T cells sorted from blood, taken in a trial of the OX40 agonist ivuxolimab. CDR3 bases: TGTGCCAGCAGCTTAGGGGACAGCCGACTCCACGAGCAGTACTTC. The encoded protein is CASSLGDSRLHEQYF.